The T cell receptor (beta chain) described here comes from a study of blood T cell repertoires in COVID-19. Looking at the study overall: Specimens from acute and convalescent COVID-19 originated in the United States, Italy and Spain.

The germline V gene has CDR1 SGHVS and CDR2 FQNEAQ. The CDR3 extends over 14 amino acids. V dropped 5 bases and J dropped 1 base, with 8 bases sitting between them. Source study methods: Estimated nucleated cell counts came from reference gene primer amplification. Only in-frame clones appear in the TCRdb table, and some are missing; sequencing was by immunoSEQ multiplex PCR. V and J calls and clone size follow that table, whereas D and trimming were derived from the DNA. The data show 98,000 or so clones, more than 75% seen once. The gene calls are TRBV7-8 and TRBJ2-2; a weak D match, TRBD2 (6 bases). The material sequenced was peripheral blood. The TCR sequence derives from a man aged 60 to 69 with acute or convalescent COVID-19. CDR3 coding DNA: TGTGCCAGCAGCCGGGACTGGAACACCGGGGAGCTGTTTTTT. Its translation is CASSRDWNTGELFF.